This TCR beta chain was captured in a study of T cells in Graves' hyperthyroidism and ophthalmopathy. Patients aged 18 to 65 with hyperthyroidism were newly diagnosed, with duration under 2 months. Amplified TCR beta CDR3 regions derived from RNA transcripts. HTBI primers were used for first-round RT-PCR of the TCR CDR3. One entry per CDR3 protein results from TCRdb running MiXCR on the multiplex PCR reads. The table shows under 400,000 distinct CDR3 sequences, with 15% to 20% occurring only once. This CDR3 spans 18 amino acids. Trimming stripped 6 bases from V and 1 base from J, with 21 bases between. The V gene's germline CDR1 is MNHEY and CDR2 SVGEGT.

The V and J genes are TRBV6-2 or TRBV6-3 and TRBJ2-2; D might be TRBD1 or TRBD2, each matching 5 bases. The TCR comes from a woman in her fifties or sixties with Graves' hyperthyroidism. The sample consisted of blood. The CDR3 spells CASSPLKGLAGNTGELFF. In nucleotides, the CDR3 is TGTGCCAGCAGCCCCCTTAAGGGGCTGGCGGGGAACACCGGGGAGCTGTTTTTT.